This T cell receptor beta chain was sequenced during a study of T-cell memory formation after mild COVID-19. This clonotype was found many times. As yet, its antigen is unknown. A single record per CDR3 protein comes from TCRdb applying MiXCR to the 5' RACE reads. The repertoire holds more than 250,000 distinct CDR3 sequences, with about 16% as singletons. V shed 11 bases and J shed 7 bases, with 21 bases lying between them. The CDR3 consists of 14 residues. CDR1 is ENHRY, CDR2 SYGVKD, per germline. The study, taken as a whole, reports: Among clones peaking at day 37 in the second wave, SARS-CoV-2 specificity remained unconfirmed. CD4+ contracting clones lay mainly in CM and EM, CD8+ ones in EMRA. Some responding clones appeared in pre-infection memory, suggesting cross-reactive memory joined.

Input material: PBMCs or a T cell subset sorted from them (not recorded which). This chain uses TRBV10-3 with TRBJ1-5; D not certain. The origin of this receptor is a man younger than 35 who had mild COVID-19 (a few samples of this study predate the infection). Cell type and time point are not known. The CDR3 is CAASSSGLVQPQHF. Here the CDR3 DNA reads TGTGCCGCGTCGAGTTCAGGTCTCGTCCAGCCCCAGCATTTT.